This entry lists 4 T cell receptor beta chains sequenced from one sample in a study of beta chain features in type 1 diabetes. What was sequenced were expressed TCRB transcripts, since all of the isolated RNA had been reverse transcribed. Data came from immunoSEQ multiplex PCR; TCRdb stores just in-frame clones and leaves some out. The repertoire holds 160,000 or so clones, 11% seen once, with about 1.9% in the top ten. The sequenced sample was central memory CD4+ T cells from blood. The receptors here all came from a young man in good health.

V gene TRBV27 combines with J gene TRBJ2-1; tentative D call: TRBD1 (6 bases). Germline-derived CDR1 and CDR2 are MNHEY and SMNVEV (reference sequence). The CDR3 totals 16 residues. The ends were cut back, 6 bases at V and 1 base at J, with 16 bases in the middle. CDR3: CASRTLTGTSYNEQFF. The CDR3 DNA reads TGTGCCAGCAGGACCCTCACAGGGACATCCTACAATGAGCAGTTCTTC.

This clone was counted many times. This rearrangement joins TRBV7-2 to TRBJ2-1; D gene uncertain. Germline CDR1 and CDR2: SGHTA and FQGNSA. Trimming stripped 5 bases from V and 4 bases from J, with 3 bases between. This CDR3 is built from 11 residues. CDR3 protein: CASSVYNEQFF. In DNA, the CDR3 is TGTGCCAGCAGCGTTTACAATGAGCAGTTCTTC.

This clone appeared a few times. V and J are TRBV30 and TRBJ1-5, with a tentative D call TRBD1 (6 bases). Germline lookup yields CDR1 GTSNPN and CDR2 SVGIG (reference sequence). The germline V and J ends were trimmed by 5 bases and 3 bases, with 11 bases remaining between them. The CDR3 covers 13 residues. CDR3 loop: CAWAAGANQPQHF. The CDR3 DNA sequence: TGTGCCTGGGCCGCAGGGGCCAATCAGCCCCAGCATTTT.

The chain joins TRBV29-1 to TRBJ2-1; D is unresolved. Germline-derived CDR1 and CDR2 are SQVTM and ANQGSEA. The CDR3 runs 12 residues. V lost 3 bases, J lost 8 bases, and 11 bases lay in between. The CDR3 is CSVEAVRHEQFF. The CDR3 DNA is TGCAGCGTTGAGGCTGTACGGCATGAGCAGTTCTTC.